The source of this TCR beta chain is a study of metastatic and nonmetastatic thyroid tumors. Across the whole study: Repertoire comparison spanned blood and tumor or nodule tissue of malignant and benign thyroid patients.

Before thyroid surgery, none of the patients had received any treatment. Authors' processing steps: A distant-metastasis classifier for papillary thyroid cancer was built using CDR3 differences across clinicopathological groups. TCRdb re-clonotyped the PCR reads through MiXCR. V and J calls and clone size were set by TCRdb, not the authors. The table includes around 26,000 clones, approximately 22% detected once. Findings and caveats of the study: Within blood and tumor, benign nodules reportedly had significantly lower TCR beta diversity than malignant thyroid tumors did.

This clone was observed many times. What it binds is unknown. This CDR3 has 16 residues. With 3 bases clipped from V and 5 bases from J, the junction kept 10 bases outside the gene matches. Germline V gives CDR1 KGHSH, CDR2 LQKENI. V usage is TRBV18 and J usage is TRBJ1-1, with 9 bases aligning to TRBD1. The sample taken for sequencing was adjacent normal tissue. This clonotype originated in a female donor with papillary thyroid cancer or a benign thyroid nodule (not recorded which). Some clones in this sample may be carry-over from other donors' samples. The CDR3 DNA follows: TGTGCCAGCTCACCCCGGTCCAGACAGGGGGGAACTGAAGCTTTCTTT. Its protein product is CASSPRSRQGGTEAFF.